The table lists the clone carrying this T cell receptor (beta chain) with a few counts. Its specificity is unknown. TCRdb processed the reads anew with MiXCR; each CDR3 protein has one entry. The top ten clones hold roughly an eighth of a sample with around 900,000 distinct CDR3 sequences, approximately 31% of them seen once. This specimen comes from a study of T cell repertoires in cytomegalovirus infection. Study outcomes and limitations: Summed public TCR beta family frequency identified CMV carriers bearing the relevant HLA.

The CDR3 loop spans 15 amino acids. Trimming took off 7 bases at V and 8 bases at J, with 20 bases between the two ends. Germline V lookup: CDR1 MNHEY, CDR2 SMNVEV (reference sequence). This TCR derives from a human donor in good health (CMV status not recorded). Some clones in this sample may be carry-over from other donors' samples. This sequence joins TRBV27 and TRBJ1-4, with a possible D match to TRBD1 (6 bases). Sequencing was performed on cultured CD8+ T cells from PBMCs, taken from culture after CMV antigen stimulation. In DNA form, the CDR3 reads TGTGCCAGCACCAATAAGGGGGGGCGTGGGGAAAAACTGTTTTTT. As protein: CASTNKGGRGEKLFF.